The clone carrying this T cell receptor (beta chain) was counted many times. RNA transcripts provided the source from which TCR beta CDR3 regions were amplified. The study used the HTBI primer set for a first-round RT-PCR of the TCR CDR3. TCRdb reanalysed the multiplex PCR reads using MiXCR and keeps one entry per CDR3 protein. The repertoire includes fewer than 400,000 distinct CDR3 sequences, 15% to 17% of them detected once, and 25% to 35% sits in the top ten. Deletions cut 5 bases from V and 0 bases from J, with 17 bases between. The CDR3 loop spans 17 amino acids. The germline V gene encodes CDR1 SGHAT and CDR2 FQNNGV. This entry is derived from a study of T cells in Graves' hyperthyroidism and ophthalmopathy.

The sequence came from a young woman with Graves' hyperthyroidism that later progressed to Graves' ophthalmopathy. The V gene is TRBV11-2, the J gene TRBJ2-1; the D gene could be TRBD1 or TRBD2 (5 bases each). The specimen was blood. The CDR3, as DNA: TGTGCCAGCAGCACAAGCCCGGGACCGGCCTCCTACAATGAGCAGTTCTTC. Translated, it gives CASSTSPGPASYNEQFF.